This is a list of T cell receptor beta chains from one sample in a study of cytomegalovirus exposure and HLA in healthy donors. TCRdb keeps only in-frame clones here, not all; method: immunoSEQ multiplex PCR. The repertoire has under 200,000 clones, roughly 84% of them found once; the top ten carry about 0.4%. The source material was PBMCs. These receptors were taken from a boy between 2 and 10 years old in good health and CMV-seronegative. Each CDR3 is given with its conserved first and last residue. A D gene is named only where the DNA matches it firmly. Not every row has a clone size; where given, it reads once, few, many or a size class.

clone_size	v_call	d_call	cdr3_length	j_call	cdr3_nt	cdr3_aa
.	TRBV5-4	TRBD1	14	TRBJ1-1	TGTGCCAGCAGCTGGAACACAGGGGGCGCTGAAGCTTTCTTT	CASSWNTGGAEAFF
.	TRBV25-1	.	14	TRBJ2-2	TGTGCCAGCGGCGGGATCTCGAACACCGGGGAGCTGTTTTTT	CASGGISNTGELFF
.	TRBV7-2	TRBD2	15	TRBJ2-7	TGTGCCAGCAGCTTAAACCTAGCGGGGGCCTACGAGCAGTACTTC	CASSLNLAGAYEQYF
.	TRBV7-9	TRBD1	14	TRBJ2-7	TGTGCCAGCAGCTTTAGGACAGGTACCTACGAGCAGTACTTC	CASSFRTGTYEQYF
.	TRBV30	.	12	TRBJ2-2	TGTGCCTGGGAGTGGAGCACCGGGGAGCTGTTTTTT	CAWEWSTGELFF
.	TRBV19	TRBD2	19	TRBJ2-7	TGTGCCAGTAGTACCCGGGACACTCAACGGGGGGGACAAGCTTACGAGCAGTACTTC	CASSTRDTQRGGQAYEQYF
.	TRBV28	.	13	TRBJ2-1	TGTGCCAGCAGCCAACCAGGGTACAATGAGCAGTTCTTC	CASSQPGYNEQFF
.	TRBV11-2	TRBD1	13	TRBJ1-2	TGTGCCAGCAGCGCACAGGGGTTCTATGGCTACACCTTC	CASSAQGFYGYTF
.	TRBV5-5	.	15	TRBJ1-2	TGTGCCAGCAGCTCGATCTACAGGGCGGACTATGGCTACACCTTC	CASSSIYRADYGYTF
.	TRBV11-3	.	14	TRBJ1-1	TGTGCCAGCAGCTTAGGCGTCGGACACTCTGAAGCTTTCTTT	CASSLGVGHSEAFF
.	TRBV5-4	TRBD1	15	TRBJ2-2	TGTGCCAGCAGCTCAGGGGGCAGAAACACCGGGGAGCTGTTTTTT	CASSSGGRNTGELFF
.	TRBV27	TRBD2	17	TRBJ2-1	TGTGCCAGCAGTACACTCAAGGGACTAGCGGGTAGGAATGAGCAGTTCTTC	CASSTLKGLAGRNEQFF
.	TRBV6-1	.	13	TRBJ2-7	TGTGCCAGCAGTGAAGCGAGTGTGTACGAGCAGTACTTC	CASSEASVYEQYF
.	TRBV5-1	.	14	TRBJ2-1	TGCGCCAGCAGCTGGCGGGACAGCTACAATGAGCAGTTCTTC	CASSWRDSYNEQFF
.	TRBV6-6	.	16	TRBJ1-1	TGTGCCAGCAGTTACTCTCCCGGCACAGGGTATCTGAGAGCTTTCTTT	CASSYSPGTGYLRAFF
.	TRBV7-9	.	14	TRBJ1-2	TGTGCCAGCAGCTTAGCCGCAGGGGCCTATGGCTACACCTTC	CASSLAAGAYGYTF
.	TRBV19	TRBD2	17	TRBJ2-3	TGTGCCAGTAGTATAGGACTAGCGGGAGACCTCGGAGATACGCAGTATTTT	CASSIGLAGDLGDTQYF
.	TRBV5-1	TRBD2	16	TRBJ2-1	TGCGCCAGCAGCGGACGACTAGCTTCGAAAAACAATGAGCAGTTCTTC	CASSGRLASKNNEQFF
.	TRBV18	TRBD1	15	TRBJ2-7	TGTGCCAGCTCACCACGACAGGGGTCGTCCTACGAGCAGTACTTC	CASSPRQGSSYEQYF
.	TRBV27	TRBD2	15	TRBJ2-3	TGTGCCAGCAGTCTCATAGCGGGGGACACAGATACGCAGTATTTT	CASSLIAGDTDTQYF
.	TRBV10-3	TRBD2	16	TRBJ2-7	TGTGCCATCAGTGACTCACTAGCGGGGGGGTCCTACGAGCAGTACTTC	CAISDSLAGGSYEQYF
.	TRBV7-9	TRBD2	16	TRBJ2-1	TGTGCCAGCAGCTCTCTAGCGGGAGGCTTCTACAATGAGCAGTTCTTC	CASSSLAGGFYNEQFF
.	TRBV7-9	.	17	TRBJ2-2	TGTGCCAGCAGCCTACCCGACAGCCGATCGAACACCGGGGAGCTGTTTTTT	CASSLPDSRSNTGELFF
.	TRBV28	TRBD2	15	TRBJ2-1	TGTGCCAGCAGCTTGACTAGCGGCTCCTACAATGAGCAGTTCTTC	CASSLTSGSYNEQFF
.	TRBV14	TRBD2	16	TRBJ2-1	TGTGCCAGCAGCCCACCCGGACTAGCGGTTACTAATGAGCAGTTCTTC	CASSPPGLAVTNEQFF
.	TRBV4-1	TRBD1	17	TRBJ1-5	TGCGCCAGCAGCCAAGTAGGGGGCTGGGGGGGCAATCAGCCCCAGCATTTT	CASSQVGGWGGNQPQHF
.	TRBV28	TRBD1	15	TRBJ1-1	TGTGCCAGCAGCGGGACAGGGACAATGAACACTGAAGCTTTCTTT	CASSGTGTMNTEAFF
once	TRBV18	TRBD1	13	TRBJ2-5	TGTGCCAGCTCACCGACAGGGCGAGAGACCCAGTACTTC	CASSPTGRETQYF
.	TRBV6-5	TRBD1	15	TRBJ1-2	TGTGCCAGCAGTTACTCGAAGGGACAGTTCTATGGCTACACCTTC	CASSYSKGQFYGYTF
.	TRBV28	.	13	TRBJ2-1	TGTGCAAGCAGGGGGGGGAGCTACAATGAGCAGTTCTTC	CASRGGSYNEQFF